These 17 T cell receptor beta chains share one sample of origin, sequenced in a study of blood T cell repertoires in COVID-19. The method was immunoSEQ multiplex PCR; TCRdb's version includes in-frame clones alone and lacks a portion of them. The sample consists of about 170,000 clones, around nine tenths of them appearing once. The material sequenced was peripheral blood. Receptors originate from a man aged 18-30 years with active or convalescent COVID-19.

The CDR3 region has the DNA TGCAGCGTTGTAGCGGGGGGCACAGATACGCAGTATTTT. It codes for CSVVAGGTDTQYF. V and J are TRBV29-1 and TRBJ2-3; TRBD2 aligns across 9 bases. The trim removed 4 bases at V and 1 base at J, leaving 0 bases unmatched. CDR3 length: 13 residues. Germline assignment: CDR1 SQVTM and CDR2 ANQGSEA.

The chain uses TRBV7-8 and TRBJ1-5, with D maybe TRBD1 (5 bases). Trimming stripped 0 bases from V and 0 bases from J, with 9 bases between. Germline V gene sequence: CDR1 SGHVS, CDR2 FQNEAQ. The CDR3 extends over 16 amino acids. In DNA form, the CDR3 reads TGTGCCAGCAGCTTAGCGCCAGGGCTTAGCAATCAGCCCCAGCATTTT. Translated: CASSLAPGLSNQPQHF.

The chain has TRBV5-1 and TRBJ2-3; 15 bases are shared with TRBD2. Trimming removed 4 bases from V and 2 bases from J; junction bases left unmatched: 5. There are 17 residues in the CDR3. From germline, CDR1 is SGHRS and CDR2 YFSETQ. CDR3 in DNA: TGCGCCAGCAGCCCGGGACTAGCGGGGGGAACCACAGATACGCAGTATTTT. It yields the protein CASSPGLAGGTTDTQYF.

This clone was counted a single time. The V and J genes are TRBV27 and TRBJ1-4; D is ambiguous. Germline V gene lookup returns CDR1 MNHEY and CDR2 SMNVEV (reference sequence). V shed 10 bases and J shed 10 bases, with 22 bases lying between them. The CDR3 spans 14 residues. The CDR3 DNA reads TGTGCCACCACGGGAAAGGACGGATTTGGAAAACTGTTTTTT. It specifies CATTGKDGFGKLFF.

The chain uses TRBV28 and TRBJ2-5; a possible D gene is TRBD1 (6 bases). This CDR3 spans 15 amino acids. Between the trimmed V and J ends, which lost 6 bases and 6 bases, there was a span of 20 bases. The germline V gene encodes CDR1 MDHEN and CDR2 SYDVKM. The CDR3 here is CASSPGYPTGKTQYF. The DNA for the CDR3 is TGTGCCAGCAGCCCGGGATATCCTACAGGGAAGACCCAGTACTTC.

This rearrangement joins TRBV27 to TRBJ1-2; D not resolved. The CDR3 covers 16 residues. Trimming cost V 1 base and J 5 bases, with 17 bases left between them. Per germline, CDR1 MNHEY and CDR2 SMNVEV (reference sequence). The CDR3 here is CASSLLPSPDLYGYTF. DNA of the CDR3: TGTGCCAGCAGTTTATTGCCGTCGCCGGACTTATATGGCTACACCTTC.

V is TRBV20-1 and J is TRBJ1-2; TRBD1 aligns across 8 bases. The CDR3 has 14 residues. Germline V gene lookup returns CDR1 DFQATT and CDR2 SNEGSKA (reference sequence). V was clipped by 3 bases and J by 1 base; unmatched bases: 4. CDR3 sequence reads: CSASSGQGNYGYTF. The DNA of the CDR3 is TGCAGTGCTAGTTCTGGACAGGGTAACTATGGCTACACCTTC.

The V call is TRBV7-9, the J call TRBJ1-3; TRBD1 might be the D (5 bases). CDR1 and CDR2 from the germline V gene are SEHNR and FQNEAQ (reference sequence). This CDR3 is built from 14 residues. V lost 0 bases, J lost 3 bases, and 6 bases lay in between. CDR3 coding DNA: TGTGCCAGCAGCTTAGCCGACAGTGGAAACACCATATATTTT. This translates into CASSLADSGNTIYF.

This chain connects TRBV7-9 to TRBJ2-5, with D hard to call. V shed 0 bases and J shed 5 bases, with 10 bases lying between them. The germline V gene has CDR1 SEHNR and CDR2 FQNEAQ (reference sequence). This CDR3 contains 14 residues. The CDR3 sequence: CASSLAQASETQYF. The CDR3 nucleotides read TGTGCCAGCAGCTTAGCGCAGGCCAGCGAGACCCAGTACTTC.

V is TRBV19 and J is TRBJ1-3; D not certain. Trimming took off 1 base at V and 0 bases at J, with 13 bases between the two ends. CDR3 length equals 17 residues. The germline V gene has CDR1 LNHDA and CDR2 SQIVND (reference sequence). Here the CDR3 DNA reads TGTGCCAGTAGTATAGTGTTCGTAGCAAACTCTGGAAACACCATATATTTT. Protein product: CASSIVFVANSGNTIYF. The full variable domain, completed using reference TRBV19 and TRBJ1-3, is DGGITQSPKYLFRKEGQNVTLSCEQNLNHDAMYWYRQDPGQGLRLIYYSQIVNDFQKGDIAEGYSVSREKKESFPLTVTSAQKNPTAFYLCASSIVFVANSGNTIYFGEGSWLTVV.

V usage is TRBV9 and J usage is TRBJ2-7; TRBD2 matches at 10 bases. V lost 4 bases to trimming and J lost 2 bases; unmatched junction nucleotides: 6. The CDR3 sequence is 15 residues long. CDR1 SGDLS and CDR2 YYNGEE come from the germline V gene. CDR3 sequence (DNA): TGTGCCAGCAGCCCCGGGACTAGCGCTCCCTACGAGCAGTACTTC. This codes for CASSPGTSAPYEQYF.

The chain combines TRBV5-1 with TRBJ2-1; D is possibly TRBD2 (5 bases). Trimming shortened V by 4 bases and J by 2 bases, and 19 bases separated the two germline ends. Per the germline V gene, CDR1 is SGHRS and CDR2 is YFSETQ. CDR3 length: 17 residues. CDR3 bases: TGCGCCAGCAGCCTACTCAATTGGAGCGGAGCCTACAATGAGCAGTTCTTC. This encodes CASSLLNWSGAYNEQFF.

V gene TRBV11-3 combines with J gene TRBJ1-1; 7 bases match TRBD1. Germline loops: CDR1 SGHNT, CDR2 YENEEA. The trim removed 4 bases at V and 1 base at J, leaving 15 bases unmatched. This CDR3 spans 18 amino acids. The CDR3 here is CASSSGGAYMLTNTEAFF. The CDR3 DNA is TGTGCCAGCAGCTCAGGGGGTGCGTATATGTTGACGAACACTGAAGCTTTCTTT.

This clone was detected once. The chain employs TRBV7-9 and TRBJ1-1, with 8 positions matching TRBD1. Germline loops: CDR1 SEHNR, CDR2 FQNEAQ (reference sequence). V lost 2 bases and J lost 4; bases outside the gene matches: 3. The CDR3 has 14 residues. For the CDR3, the DNA is TGTGCCAGCAGCTTAACAGGGGGAACCACTGAAGCTTTCTTT. Translating gives CASSLTGGTTEAFF.

The rearrangement links TRBV29-1 to TRBJ2-5, with D uncertain. This CDR3 region has 11 residues. Trimming removed 5 bases from V and 7 bases from J, with 11 bases in between. The V gene's germline CDR1 is SQVTM and CDR2 ANQGSEA. The CDR3 loop is CSVPFLGTQYF. Written as DNA, the CDR3 is TGCAGCGTTCCTTTTCTAGGGACCCAGTACTTC.

This chain joins TRBV3-1 (or the pseudogene TRBV3-2) and TRBJ1-2; 8 positions agree with TRBD1. The CDR3 is made up of 15 amino acids. Germline lookup yields CDR1 LGHDT and CDR2 YNNKEL (reference sequence). V lost 3 bases and J lost 6; bases outside the gene matches: 9. This CDR3 reads CASSQGQASFDGYTF. CDR3 nucleotides: TGTGCCAGCAGCCAGGGACAGGCGTCTTTCGATGGCTACACCTTC.

V gene TRBV29-1 combines with J gene TRBJ1-4, with unresolved D. Germline CDR1 SQVTM, CDR2 ANQGSEA. Trimming cost V 7 bases and J 8 bases, with 14 bases left between them. The CDR3 length is 12 residues. This CDR3 reads CSAWANREKLFF. CDR3 nucleotide sequence: TGCAGCGCCTGGGCGAATCGAGAAAAACTGTTTTTT.